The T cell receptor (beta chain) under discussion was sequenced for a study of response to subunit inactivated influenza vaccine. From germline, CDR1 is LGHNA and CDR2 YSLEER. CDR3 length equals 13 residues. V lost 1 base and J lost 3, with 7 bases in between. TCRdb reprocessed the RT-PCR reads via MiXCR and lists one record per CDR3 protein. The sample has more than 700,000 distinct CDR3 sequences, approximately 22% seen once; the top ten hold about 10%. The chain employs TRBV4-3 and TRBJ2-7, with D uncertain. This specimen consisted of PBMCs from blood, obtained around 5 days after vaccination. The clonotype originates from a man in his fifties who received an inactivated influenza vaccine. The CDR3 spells CASSQAIDYEQYF. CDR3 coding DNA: TGCGCCAGCAGCCAAGCCATAGACTACGAGCAGTACTTC.